The 29 T cell receptor beta chains below all came from one sample that was sequenced in a study of CD8+ T cells in alopecia areata. Sequencing used cDNA as its template, made by extracting RNA and reverse transcribing it. TCRdb's table, derived via immunoSEQ multiplex PCR, lists solely in-frame clones and lacks some. Of about 150,000 clones listed, roughly 53% were seen once; the top ten hold under 8%. This specimen was CD4+ T cells sorted from blood, taken at week 0. The receptors derive from a human donor with alopecia areata.

This clone was seen a few times. The CDR3 bases are TGTGCCTGGAGTAACAGGGGGCAGGGCAATCAGCCCCAGCATTTT. Its protein product is CAWSNRGQGNQPQHF. The V and J genes are TRBV30 and TRBJ1-5; 9 positions match TRBD1. The CDR3 has 15 residues. Germline CDR1 is GTSNPN and CDR2 is SVGIG (reference sequence). The V segment lost 2 bases and the J segment 2 bases; nucleotides outside the gene matches: 4.

The chain combines TRBV29-1 with TRBJ1-1; no firm D call. V lost 1 base and J lost 2, with 8 bases in between. The CDR3 runs to 13 residues. From germline, CDR1 is SQVTM and CDR2 ANQGSEA. CDR3 protein: CSVEGALNTEAFF. In DNA form, the CDR3 reads TGCAGCGTTGAAGGGGCACTTAACACTGAAGCTTTCTTT.

The gene calls are TRBV29-1 and TRBJ2-1; possibly TRBD2 for D (6 bases). CDR1 is SQVTM and CDR2 is ANQGSEA in the germline V gene. Trimming removed 7 bases from V and 6 bases from J, with 13 bases in between. The CDR3 is 12 amino acids. CDR3 DNA: TGCAGCGCCGCAGGGAGGCGCAATGAGCAGTTCTTC. Encoded protein: CSAAGRRNEQFF.

A few counts support this clone. The chain links TRBV7-2 to TRBJ2-7, with 7 nucleotides matching TRBD2. The CDR3 runs to 15 residues. The germline CDR1 and CDR2 sequences are SGHTA and FQGNSA. V gave up 1 base and J gave up 4 bases; unmatched junction bases: 7. CDR3 sequence: CASSLVAGVRYEQYF. CDR3 DNA sequence: TGTGCCAGCAGCTTAGTGGCGGGGGTGAGGTACGAGCAGTACTTC.

The V call is TRBV9, the J call TRBJ2-5, with D perhaps matching TRBD2 (5 bases). This CDR3 region has 16 residues. Germline V lookup: CDR1 SGDLS, CDR2 YYNGEE. Trimming took 0 bases from V and 5 from J, leaving 17 bases between them. CDR3 nucleotides: TGTGCCAGCAGCGTAGGAGCGGCGGAGGTGGCGGAGACCCAGTACTTC. Residues: CASSVGAAEVAETQYF.

This sequence joins TRBV5-4 and TRBJ1-1; TRBD1 matches 9 bases. The germline CDR1 and CDR2 sequences are SGHNT and YYREEE (reference sequence). This CDR3 contains 15 residues. V dropped 4 bases and J dropped 10; count of bases not matched to a gene: 14. CDR3 DNA: TGTGCCAGCAGCCAGGACCGGGACAGGGCATCTCTAGCTTTCTTT. It specifies CASSQDRDRASLAFF.

This clone showed up just a few times. The chain links TRBV10-3 to TRBJ1-2; a weak D match, TRBD1 (5 bases). The CDR3 totals 15 residues. From germline, CDR1 is ENHRY and CDR2 SYGVKD. The ends were cut back, 0 bases at V and 6 bases at J, with 14 bases in the middle. The CDR3 sequence: CAISESPGRYDGYTF. CDR3 in DNA: TGTGCCATCAGTGAGTCTCCAGGGAGGTACGATGGCTACACCTTC.

The V call is TRBV9, the J call TRBJ1-2; 7 bases are a match to TRBD1. Germline V gene sequence: CDR1 SGDLS, CDR2 YYNGEE. V lost 3 bases to trimming and J lost 4 bases; unmatched junction nucleotides: 12. The CDR3 contains 16 residues. The CDR3 DNA is TGTGCCAGCAGCGCCCGACAATGGGACAGAGGCTATGGCTACACCTTC. Translated, it gives CASSARQWDRGYGYTF.

The chain couples TRBV19 to TRBJ2-6; 7 bases align to TRBD2. The CDR3 is 15 amino acids. Per the germline V gene, CDR1 is LNHDA and CDR2 is SQIVND (reference sequence). V shed 7 bases, J shed 1 base, and the junction held 4 bases outside the gene matches. CDR3 coding DNA: TGTGCCAGTACCCCAGCGGGGTCTGGGGCCAACGTCCTGACTTTC. Its protein product is CASTPAGSGANVLTF.

This clone was seen only a few times. J is TRBJ2-7 and V is TRBV2, with D unresolved. This CDR3 spans 13 amino acids. The V gene's germline CDR1 is SNHLY and CDR2 FYNNEI. Trimming left V 6 bases short and J 7 bases short, with 16 bases between. For the CDR3, the DNA is TGTGCCAGCAGATTAGATAGGACCACTGAGCAGTACTTC. This encodes CASRLDRTTEQYF.

This clone was seen only a few times. V usage is TRBV29-1 and J usage is TRBJ2-2; D may be TRBD1 or TRBD2 (6 bases each). The V gene lost 3 bases and the J gene lost 5 bases, with 10 bases spanning the gap. This CDR3 is 13 amino acids long. Germline lookup yields CDR1 SQVTM and CDR2 ANQGSEA. This chain's CDR3 is CSVDRGGTGELFF. Here the CDR3 DNA reads TGCAGCGTTGACAGGGGAGGTACCGGGGAGCTGTTTTTT.

The V gene is TRBV29-1, the J gene TRBJ1-5; D assignment may be TRBD1 or TRBD2 (6 bases each). The J call may be faulty, since TRBJ2-3 better matches the DNA end. CDR1 and CDR2 from the germline V gene are SQVTM and ANQGSEA. The CDR3 contains 13 residues. In DNA, the CDR3 is TGCAGCGTGACACAGGGAGGCAATCAGCCCCAGTATTTT. As protein: CSVTQGGNQPQYF.

The V and J genes are TRBV7-3 and TRBJ1-2; no definite D call. Trimming cost V 5 bases and J 7 bases, with 17 bases left between them. This CDR3 contains 14 residues. CDR1 is SGHTA and CDR2 is FQGTGA in the germline V gene. The CDR3 is CASSPTGVGAGYTF. CDR3 coding DNA: TGTGCCAGCAGCCCAACGGGAGTTGGCGCTGGCTACACCTTC.

The chain carries TRBV27 and TRBJ2-1; 8 bases match TRBD2. V lost 3 bases and J lost 5; bases outside the gene matches: 3. In germline, CDR1 is MNHEY, CDR2 SMNVEV (reference sequence). The CDR3 is 14 amino acids. CDR3 sequence (DNA): TGTGCCAGCAGTTTTCGCGGGGGGAACAATGAGCAGTTCTTC. Amino acid sequence: CASSFRGGNNEQFF.

V gene TRBV7-2 combines with J gene TRBJ1-2; D unresolved. From germline, CDR1 is SGHTA and CDR2 FQGNSA. The length of the CDR3 is 13 residues. The V and J ends lost 4 bases and 0 bases respectively, with 6 bases between them. CDR3 residues: CASSYATNYGYTF. CDR3 in DNA: TGTGCCAGCAGCTACGCCACTAACTATGGCTACACCTTC.

The V gene is TRBV29-1, the J gene TRBJ2-1; D gene uncertain. Looked up from germline, CDR1 is SQVTM and CDR2 is ANQGSEA. V was clipped by 4 bases and J by 1 base, with 11 bases between them. The CDR3 covers 14 residues. CDR3 bases: TGCAGCGTTGTCCCTGTAGGTTCCTACAATGAGCAGTTCTTC. Translation gives CSVVPVGSYNEQFF.

The V and J genes are TRBV6-6 and TRBJ2-7, with D perhaps TRBD1 (5 bases). The germline V gene has CDR1 MNHNY and CDR2 SVGAGI (reference sequence). The CDR3 totals 13 residues. Trimming removed 7 bases at V and 2 bases at J, with 12 bases between. CDR3 sequence (DNA): TGTGCCAGCACCCCAGGGTTGGCCTACGAGCAGTACTTC. Translated, it gives CASTPGLAYEQYF.

The rearrangement joins TRBV5-1 to TRBJ2-7; 9 bases align to TRBD1. CDR1 and CDR2 (germline): SGHRS, YFSETQ. The CDR3 spans 13 residues. The ends lost 4 bases at V and 2 bases at J; junction bases unmatched: 1. The CDR3 DNA sequence: TGCGCCAGCAGCAGACAGGGGGCCTACGAGCAGTACTTC. It encodes CASSRQGAYEQYF.

The genes are TRBV30 and TRBJ1-1, with a possible D match to TRBD1 (5 bases). V was clipped by 2 bases and J by 5 bases, with 12 bases between them. CDR1 is GTSNPN and CDR2 is SVGIG in the germline V gene (reference sequence). This CDR3 has 13 residues. CDR3 sequence reads: CAWSLGVGTEAFF. The CDR3 region has the DNA TGTGCCTGGAGTTTGGGGGTAGGAACTGAAGCTTTCTTT.

This chain links TRBV4-3 with TRBJ2-7; 8 bases fit TRBD2. Unmatched junction bases numbered 4, after V lost 1 base and J lost 2 bases. CDR1 is LGHNA and CDR2 is YSLEER in the germline V gene. There are 15 residues in the CDR3. CDR3 nucleotide sequence: TGCGCCAGCAGCCAAGTCCACGGGGGGGCCTACGAGCAGTACTTC. This gives the protein CASSQVHGGAYEQYF.

The chain has TRBV7-2 and TRBJ1-4, with TRBD1 matching over 7 bases. Germline V gene lookup returns CDR1 SGHTA and CDR2 FQGNSA. Germline trimming cut 0 bases from V and 8 bases from J; bases unmatched to any gene: 9. CDR3 length equals 16 residues. The CDR3 DNA reads TGTGCCAGCAGCTTAGCGTTAGGACAGGCGGGGGAAAAACTGTTTTTT. As protein: CASSLALGQAGEKLFF.

The CDR3 nucleotides are TGTGCCTGGGGTACGGGACCCACGCCCCAAGAGACCCAGTACTTC. It codes for CAWGTGPTPQETQYF. This chain links TRBV30 with TRBJ2-5; D might be TRBD1 or TRBD2, each matching 5 bases. V was pared by 5 bases and J by 1 base, with 17 bases between. Germline CDR1 is GTSNPN and CDR2 is SVGIG (reference sequence). The length of the CDR3 is 15 residues.

This chain uses TRBV7-2 with TRBJ2-7, with TRBD2 matching 9 bases. The CDR3 is 16 residues long. Germline V gives CDR1 SGHTA, CDR2 FQGNSA. The V and J ends lost 1 base and 2 bases, in that order; junction bases with no gene match: 6. The CDR3, as DNA: TGTGCCAGCAGCTTAGGGGCTAGCGGGGCCCCCTACGAGCAGTACTTC. The encoded protein is CASSLGASGAPYEQYF.

DNA of the CDR3: TGTGCCAGCAGCTTGGGGGACAGGGATCAGCCCCAGCATTTT. It translates to CASSLGDRDQPQHF. The genes are TRBV5-6 and TRBJ1-5; TRBD1 agrees at 9 bases. Germline loops: CDR1 SGHDT, CDR2 YYEEEE. J was trimmed by 5 bases and V by 0 bases; bases with no gene match: 0. This CDR3 comprises 14 residues.

This chain uses TRBV30 with TRBJ1-1; D gene ambiguous. From germline, CDR1 is GTSNPN and CDR2 SVGIG (reference sequence). The length of the CDR3 is 11 residues. Trimming left V 3 bases short and J 10 bases short, with 12 bases between. The CDR3 loop reads CAWRRTERAFF. DNA of the CDR3: TGTGCCTGGAGGCGGACTGAGAGAGCTTTCTTT.

V is TRBV30 and J is TRBJ2-7; the match to TRBD2 covers 9 bases. Germline V gene sequence: CDR1 GTSNPN, CDR2 SVGIG (reference sequence). Unmatched junction bases numbered 11, after V lost 3 bases and J lost 2 bases. The CDR3 runs 16 residues. CDR3: CAWRSSVAGATYEQYF. The DNA for the CDR3 is TGTGCCTGGAGAAGTTCCGTAGCGGGGGCCACCTACGAGCAGTACTTC.

The gene calls are TRBV29-1 and TRBJ2-5; D is possibly TRBD1 (6 bases). Trimming cost V 3 bases and J 4 bases, with 12 bases left between them. CDR1 is SQVTM, CDR2 ANQGSEA, per germline. This CDR3 contains 13 residues. CDR3 sequence (DNA): TGCAGCGTTGAGGGACAAAGGCGAGAGACCCAGTACTTC. Translation gives CSVEGQRRETQYF.

The CDR3 coding sequence is TGTGCCAGCTCATCCGTCGGCTCCGGGGAGCTGTTTTTT. It yields the protein CASSSVGSGELFF. The rearrangement links TRBV27 to TRBJ2-2; D not resolved. V was pared by 8 bases and J by 6 bases, with 13 bases between. Germline-derived CDR1 and CDR2 are MNHEY and SMNVEV (reference sequence). This CDR3 contains 13 residues.

The V and J genes are TRBV30 and TRBJ2-5; D might be TRBD1 (7 bases). Germline CDR1 reads GTSNPN; CDR2 reads SVGIG (reference sequence). CDR3 size: 14 residues. V lost 2 bases to trimming and J lost 5 bases, with 15 bases between them. The DNA of the CDR3 is TGTGCCTGGAGTCGACAGGGTGGAGGGGAGACCCAGTACTTC. It specifies CAWSRQGGGETQYF.